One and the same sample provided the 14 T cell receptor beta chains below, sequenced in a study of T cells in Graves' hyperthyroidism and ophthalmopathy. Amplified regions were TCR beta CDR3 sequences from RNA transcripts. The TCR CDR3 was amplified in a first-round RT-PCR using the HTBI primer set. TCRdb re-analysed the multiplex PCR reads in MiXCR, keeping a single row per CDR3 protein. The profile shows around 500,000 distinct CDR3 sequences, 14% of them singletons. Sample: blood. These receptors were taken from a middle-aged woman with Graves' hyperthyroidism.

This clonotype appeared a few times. The CDR3 region is CASSPWPGEGYGYTF. The CDR3 bases are TGTGCCAGCTCACCATGGCCAGGGGAGGGCTATGGCTACACCTTC. The chain is built from TRBV18 and TRBJ1-2; D is perhaps TRBD1 (6 bases). Germline CDR1 is KGHSH and CDR2 is LQKENI. V was trimmed by 2 bases and J by 4 bases, leaving 14 bases between them. CDR3 length equals 15 residues.

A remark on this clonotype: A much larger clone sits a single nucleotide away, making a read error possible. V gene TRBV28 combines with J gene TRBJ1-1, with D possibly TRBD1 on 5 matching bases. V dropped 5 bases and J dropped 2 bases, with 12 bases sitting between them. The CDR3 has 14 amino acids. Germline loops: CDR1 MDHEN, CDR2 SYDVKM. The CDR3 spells CASSRGKINTEAFF. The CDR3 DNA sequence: TGTGCCAGCAGTCGGGGCAAGATTAACACTGAAGCTTTCTTT.

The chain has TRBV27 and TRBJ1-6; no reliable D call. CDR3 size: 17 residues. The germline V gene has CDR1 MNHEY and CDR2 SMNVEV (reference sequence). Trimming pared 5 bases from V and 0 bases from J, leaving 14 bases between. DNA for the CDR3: TGTGCCAGCAGTGTACGACCTCAAAGCTCCTATAATTCACCCCTCCACTTT. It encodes CASSVRPQSSYNSPLHF.

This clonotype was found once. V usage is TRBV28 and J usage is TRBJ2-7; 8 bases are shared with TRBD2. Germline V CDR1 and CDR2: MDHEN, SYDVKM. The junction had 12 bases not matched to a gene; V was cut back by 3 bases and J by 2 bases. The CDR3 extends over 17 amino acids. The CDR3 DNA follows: TGTGCCAGCAGTTTGGCGGGGGGCATCGGGAGAACCTACGAGCAGTACTTC. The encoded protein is CASSLAGGIGRTYEQYF.

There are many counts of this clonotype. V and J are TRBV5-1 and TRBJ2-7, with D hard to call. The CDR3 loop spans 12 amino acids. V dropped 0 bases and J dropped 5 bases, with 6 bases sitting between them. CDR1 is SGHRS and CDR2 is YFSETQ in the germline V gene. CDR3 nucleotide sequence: TGCGCCAGCAGCTTGGGTGGGGACGAGCAGTACTTC. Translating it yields CASSLGGDEQYF.

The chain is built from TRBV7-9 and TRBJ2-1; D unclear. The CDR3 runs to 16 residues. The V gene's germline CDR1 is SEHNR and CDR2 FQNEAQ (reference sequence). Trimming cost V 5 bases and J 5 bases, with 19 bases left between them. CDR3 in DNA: TGTGCCAGCAGCGATCAAACACCTTACCTAAACAATGAGCAGTTCTTC. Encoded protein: CASSDQTPYLNNEQFF.

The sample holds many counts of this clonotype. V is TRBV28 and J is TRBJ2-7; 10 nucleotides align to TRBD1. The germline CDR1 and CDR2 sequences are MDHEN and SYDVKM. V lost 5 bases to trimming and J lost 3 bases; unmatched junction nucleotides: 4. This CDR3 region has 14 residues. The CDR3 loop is CASSRRTGGYEQYF. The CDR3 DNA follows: TGTGCCAGCAGTCGACGGACAGGGGGCTACGAGCAGTACTTC.

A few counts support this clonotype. In nucleotides, the CDR3 is TGTGCCAGCAGCCCCGGGGGGGGGAAAATTGAAGCTTTCTTT. Its protein is CASSPGGGKIEAFF. The V and J genes are TRBV7-6 and TRBJ1-1; D possibly corresponds to TRBD1 (5 bases). CDR3 length: 14 amino acids. Germline lookup yields CDR1 SGHVS and CDR2 FNYEAQ. Trimming pared 5 bases from V and 7 bases from J, leaving 17 bases between.

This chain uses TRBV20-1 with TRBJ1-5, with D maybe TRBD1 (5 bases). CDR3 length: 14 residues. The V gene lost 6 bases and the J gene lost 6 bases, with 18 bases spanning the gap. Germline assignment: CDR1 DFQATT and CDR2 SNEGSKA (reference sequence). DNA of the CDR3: TGCAGTGCCCCCCGTGTGGGGGACGGTCAGCCCCAGCATTTT. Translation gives CSAPRVGDGQPQHF.

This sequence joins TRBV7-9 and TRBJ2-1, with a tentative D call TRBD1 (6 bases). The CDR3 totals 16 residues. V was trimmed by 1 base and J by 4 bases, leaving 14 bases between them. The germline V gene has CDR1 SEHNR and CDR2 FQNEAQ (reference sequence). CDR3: CASSLGTGPYYNEQFF. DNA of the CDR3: TGTGCCAGCAGCTTAGGAACAGGGCCGTATTACAATGAGCAGTTCTTC.

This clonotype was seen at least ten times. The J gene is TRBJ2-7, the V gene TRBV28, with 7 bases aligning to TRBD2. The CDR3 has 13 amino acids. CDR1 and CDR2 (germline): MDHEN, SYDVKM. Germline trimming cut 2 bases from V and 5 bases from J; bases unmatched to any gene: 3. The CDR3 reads CASSLAGVHEQYF. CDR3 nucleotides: TGTGCCAGCAGTTTAGCGGGAGTCCACGAGCAGTACTTC.

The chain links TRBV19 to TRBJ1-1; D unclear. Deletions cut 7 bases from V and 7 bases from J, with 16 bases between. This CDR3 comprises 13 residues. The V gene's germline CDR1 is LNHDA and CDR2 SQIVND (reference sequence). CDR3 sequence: CASIQDRFVEAFF. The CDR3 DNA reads TGTGCCAGTATCCAAGACCGGTTTGTTGAAGCTTTCTTT.

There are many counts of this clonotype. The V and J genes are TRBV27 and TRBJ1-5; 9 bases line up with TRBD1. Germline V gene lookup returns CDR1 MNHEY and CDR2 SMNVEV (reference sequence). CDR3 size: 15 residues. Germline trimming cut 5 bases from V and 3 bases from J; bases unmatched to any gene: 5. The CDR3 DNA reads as TGTGCCAGCAGTCCCGGGACAGGGCTCAATCAGCCCCAGCATTTT. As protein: CASSPGTGLNQPQHF.

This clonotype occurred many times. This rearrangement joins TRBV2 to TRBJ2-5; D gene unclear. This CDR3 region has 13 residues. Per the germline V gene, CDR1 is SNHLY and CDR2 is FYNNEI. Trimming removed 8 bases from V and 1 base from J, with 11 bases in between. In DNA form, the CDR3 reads TGTGCCAGCGGATGGGGAAGCCAAGAGACCCAGTACTTC. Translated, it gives CASGWGSQETQYF.